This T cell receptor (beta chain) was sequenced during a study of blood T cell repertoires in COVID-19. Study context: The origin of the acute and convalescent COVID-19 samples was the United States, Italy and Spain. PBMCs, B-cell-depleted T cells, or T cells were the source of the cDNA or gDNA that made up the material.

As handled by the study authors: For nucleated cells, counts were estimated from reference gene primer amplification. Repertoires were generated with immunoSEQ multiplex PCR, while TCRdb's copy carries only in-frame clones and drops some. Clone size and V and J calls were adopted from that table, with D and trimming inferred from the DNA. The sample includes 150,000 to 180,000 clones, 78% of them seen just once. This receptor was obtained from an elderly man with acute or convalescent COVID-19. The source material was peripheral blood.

In nucleotides, the CDR3 is TGTGCCAGCAGCTGGGGCCTTGGACTAGCCGGGGAGACCCAGTACTTC. Translated: CASSWGLGLAGETQYF. This sequence joins TRBV11-2 and TRBJ2-5; 8 positions match TRBD2. V was pared by 4 bases and J by 5 bases, with 12 bases of the junction left unmatched. The CDR3 loop spans 16 amino acids. The germline V gene encodes CDR1 SGHAT and CDR2 FQNNGV.